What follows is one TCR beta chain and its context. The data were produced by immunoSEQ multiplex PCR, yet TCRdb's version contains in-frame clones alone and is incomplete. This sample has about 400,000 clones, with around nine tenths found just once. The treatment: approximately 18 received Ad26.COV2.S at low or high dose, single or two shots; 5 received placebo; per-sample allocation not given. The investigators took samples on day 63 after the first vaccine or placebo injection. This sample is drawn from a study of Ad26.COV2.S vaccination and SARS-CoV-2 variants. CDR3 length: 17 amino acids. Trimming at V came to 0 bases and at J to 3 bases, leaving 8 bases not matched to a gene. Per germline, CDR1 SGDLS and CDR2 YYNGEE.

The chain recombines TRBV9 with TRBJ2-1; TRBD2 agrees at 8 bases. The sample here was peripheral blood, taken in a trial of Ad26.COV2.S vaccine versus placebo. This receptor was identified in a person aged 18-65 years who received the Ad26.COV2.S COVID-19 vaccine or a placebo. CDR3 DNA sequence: TGTGCCAGCAGCGTAGGCGAAGCGGGAGTGGACTACAATGAGCAGTTCTTC. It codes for CASSVGEAGVDYNEQFF.